This T cell receptor (beta chain) was obtained from a study of early T cells in non-severe SARS-CoV-2 infection. Study-wide background: Unsorted whole blood bulk RNA was sequenced, with unpaired chains.

Trimming pared 5 bases from V and 2 bases from J, leaving 12 bases between. The CDR3 totals 14 residues. From germline, CDR1 is MNHEY and CDR2 SMNVEV (reference sequence). Unique molecular identifiers (one per individual cDNA molecule) were attached. TCRdb analysed the 5' RACE reads with MiXCR anew, one entry per CDR3 protein. The sample consists of 25,000 to 30,000 distinct CDR3 sequences, roughly 4% of them appearing once. The chain couples TRBV27 to TRBJ2-5, with D hard to call. The sequenced sample was whole blood. The TCR was taken from an adult who was a healthcare worker with PCR-confirmed SARS-CoV-2 infection or an uninfected control (not recorded which). This chain's CDR3 is CASSLRPQQETQYF. CDR3 bases: TGTGCCAGCAGTCTCAGGCCCCAACAAGAGACCCAGTACTTC.